This T cell receptor (beta chain) was sequenced during a study of patients and donors after allogeneic stem cell transplantation. The V gene's germline CDR1 is MDHEN and CDR2 SYDVKM. The CDR3 totals 14 residues. V lost 8 bases and J lost 5, with 18 bases in between. Each CDR3 protein gets one entry after TCRdb re-called the RT-PCR reads with MiXCR. The sample shows approximately 210,000 distinct CDR3 sequences, roughly two fifths of them seen only once. The clonotype was recovered from a human donor who was either an allogeneic HSCT recipient or a stem cell or donor lymphocyte infusion donor (not recorded which). It is not recorded whose cells these are; they may come from a transplant donor. The genes are TRBV28 and TRBJ1-1; tentative D call: TRBD1 (5 bases). The sample consisted of blood, either unsorted or a sorted T cell fraction (not recorded which). The CDR3 loop is CASPAPYGATEAFF. In nucleotides, the CDR3 is TGTGCCAGCCCCGCTCCGTACGGGGCTACTGAAGCTTTCTTT.